This T cell receptor beta chain was identified in a study of CD8+ T cells in alopecia areata. Turning to the study itself: The duration of tofacitinib was 6 to 18 months, with 6 months off drug afterward.

cDNA prepared by RNA extraction and subsequent reverse transcription served as the template for sequencing. The method was immunoSEQ multiplex PCR; TCRdb's version includes in-frame clones alone and lacks a portion of them. The sample has almost 250,000 clones; roughly two thirds are singletons. It was from alopecia areata patients that lesional scalp punch biopsies and peripheral blood were collected. On this clone itself: Its specificity is unknown.

Study conclusions and caveats: Alopecia totalis/universalis scalp especially showed more expanded CD8+ clones than normal scalp.

Sequences were derived from CD4+ T cells sorted from blood, sampled at week 0. The receptor's source is a human donor with alopecia areata.

CDR3 in DNA: TGTGCCAGCAGCCCCGGGACAACCCAAGAGACCCAGTACTTC. Its protein is CASSPGTTQETQYF. The rearrangement uses TRBV2 and TRBJ2-5; possible D gene TRBD1, 6 bases. The CDR3 is 14 amino acids. The V gene lost 6 bases and the J gene lost 1 base, with 12 bases spanning the gap. Germline-derived CDR1 and CDR2 are SNHLY and FYNNEI.